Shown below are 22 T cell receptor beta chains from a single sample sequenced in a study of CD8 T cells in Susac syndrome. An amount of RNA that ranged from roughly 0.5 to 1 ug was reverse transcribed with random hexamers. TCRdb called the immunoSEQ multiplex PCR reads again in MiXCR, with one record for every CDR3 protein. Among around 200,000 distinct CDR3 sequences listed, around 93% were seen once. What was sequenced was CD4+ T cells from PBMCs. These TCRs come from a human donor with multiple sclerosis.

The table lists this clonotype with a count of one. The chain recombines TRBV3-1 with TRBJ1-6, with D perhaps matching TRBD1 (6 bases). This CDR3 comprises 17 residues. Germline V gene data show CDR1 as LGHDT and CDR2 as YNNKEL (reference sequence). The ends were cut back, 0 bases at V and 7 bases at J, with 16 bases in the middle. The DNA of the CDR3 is TGTGCCAGCAGCCAAGATCTCACCAGGGGCCTAAATTCACCCCTCCACTTT. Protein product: CASSQDLTRGLNSPLHF.

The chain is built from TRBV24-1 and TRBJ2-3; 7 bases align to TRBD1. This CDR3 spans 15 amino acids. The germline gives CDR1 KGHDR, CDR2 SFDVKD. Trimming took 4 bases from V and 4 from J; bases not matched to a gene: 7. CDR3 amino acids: CATSEGGQEPDTQYF. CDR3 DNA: TGTGCCACCAGTGAGGGTGGACAGGAACCAGATACGCAGTATTTT.

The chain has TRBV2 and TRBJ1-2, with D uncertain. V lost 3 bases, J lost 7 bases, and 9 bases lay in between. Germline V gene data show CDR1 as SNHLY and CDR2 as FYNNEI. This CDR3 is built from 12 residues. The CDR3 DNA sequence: TGTGCCAGCAGTGAGGAGGCACTTGGCTACACCTTC. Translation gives CASSEEALGYTF.

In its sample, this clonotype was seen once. The CDR3 DNA follows: TGTGCCAGCAGCTTAGAATCGCGGAGGACTGAAGCTTTCTTT. Its protein product is CASSLESRRTEAFF. The rearrangement links TRBV7-9 to TRBJ1-1; D call uncertain. Germline CDR1 and CDR2: SEHNR and FQNEAQ (reference sequence). V gave up 1 base and J gave up 5 bases, with 11 bases separating them. CDR3 size: 14 residues.

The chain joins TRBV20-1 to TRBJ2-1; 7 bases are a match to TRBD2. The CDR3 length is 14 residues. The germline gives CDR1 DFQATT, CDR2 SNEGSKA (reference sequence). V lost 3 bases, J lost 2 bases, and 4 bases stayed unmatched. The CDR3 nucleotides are TGCAGTGCTAGCTGGGGGGGACCCTACAATGAGCAGTTCTTC. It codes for CSASWGGPYNEQFF.

The CDR3 DNA reads as TGTGCCTGGGAGACAGAGCCTAGCACAGATACGCAGTATTTT. Its translation: CAWETEPSTDTQYF. The genes are TRBV30 and TRBJ2-3; D is possibly TRBD1 (5 bases). In germline, CDR1 is GTSNPN, CDR2 SVGIG (reference sequence). The V gene lost 5 bases and the J gene lost 0 bases, with 12 bases spanning the gap. The CDR3 is 14 amino acids. Combining the CDR3 with reference TRBV30 and TRBJ2-3 gives the whole variable domain SQTIHQWPATLVQPVGSPLSLECTVEGTSNPNLYWYRQAAGRGLQLLFYSVGIGQISSEVPQNLSASRPQDRQFILSSKKLLLSDSGFYLCAWETEPSTDTQYFGPGTRLTVL.

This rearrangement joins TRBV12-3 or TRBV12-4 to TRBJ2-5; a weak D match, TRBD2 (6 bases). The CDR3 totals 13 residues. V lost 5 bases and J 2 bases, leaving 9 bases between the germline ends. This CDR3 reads CASSAGLQETQYF. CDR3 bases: TGTGCCAGCAGTGCGGGACTTCAAGAGACCCAGTACTTC.

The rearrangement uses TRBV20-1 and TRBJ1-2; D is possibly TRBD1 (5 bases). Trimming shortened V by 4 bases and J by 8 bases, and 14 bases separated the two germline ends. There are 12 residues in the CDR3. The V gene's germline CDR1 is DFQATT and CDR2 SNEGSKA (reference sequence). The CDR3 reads CSAKKGADGYTF. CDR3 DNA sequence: TGCAGTGCTAAAAAAGGGGCGGACGGCTACACCTTC.

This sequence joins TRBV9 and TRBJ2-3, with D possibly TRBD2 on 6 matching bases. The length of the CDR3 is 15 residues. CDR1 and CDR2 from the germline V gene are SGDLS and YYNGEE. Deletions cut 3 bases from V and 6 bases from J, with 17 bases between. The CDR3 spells CASSGRGRSWDTQYF. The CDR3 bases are TGTGCCAGCAGCGGGCGGGGCCGATCTTGGGATACGCAGTATTTT.

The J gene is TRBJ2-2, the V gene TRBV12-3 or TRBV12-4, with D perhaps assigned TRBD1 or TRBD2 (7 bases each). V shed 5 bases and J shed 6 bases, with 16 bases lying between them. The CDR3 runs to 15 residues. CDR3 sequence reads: CASSLWEGAAGELFF. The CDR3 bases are TGTGCCAGCAGTCTGTGGGAGGGGGCGGCCGGGGAGCTGTTTTTT.

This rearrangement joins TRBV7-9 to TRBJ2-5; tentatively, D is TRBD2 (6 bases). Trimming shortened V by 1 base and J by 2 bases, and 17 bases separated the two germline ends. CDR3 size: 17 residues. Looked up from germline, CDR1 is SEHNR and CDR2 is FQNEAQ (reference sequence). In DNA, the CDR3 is TGTGCCAGCAGCTTAGGGACTAACCTCATAGTACAAGAGACCCAGTACTTC. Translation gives CASSLGTNLIVQETQYF. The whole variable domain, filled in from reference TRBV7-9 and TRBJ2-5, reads DTGVSQNPRHKITKRGQNVTFRCDPISEHNRLYWYRQTLGQGPEFLTYFQNEAQLEKSRLLSDRFSAERPKGSFSTLEIQRTEQGDSAMYLCASSLGTNLIVQETQYFGPGTRLLVL.

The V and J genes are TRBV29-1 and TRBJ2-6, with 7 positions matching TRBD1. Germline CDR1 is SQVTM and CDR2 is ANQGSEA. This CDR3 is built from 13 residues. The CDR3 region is CIGQVSGANVLTF. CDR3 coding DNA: TGCATCGGACAGGTTTCTGGGGCCAACGTCCTGACTTTC.

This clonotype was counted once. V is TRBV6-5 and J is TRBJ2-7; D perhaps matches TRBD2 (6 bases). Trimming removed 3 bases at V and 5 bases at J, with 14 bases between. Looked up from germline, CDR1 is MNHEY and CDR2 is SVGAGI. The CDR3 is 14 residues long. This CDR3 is CASSYGTRRDEQYF. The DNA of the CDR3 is TGTGCCAGCAGTTATGGGACTCGGAGGGACGAGCAGTACTTC.

The CDR3 here is CASSRTVSYNSPLHF. CDR3 bases: TGTGCCAGCAGCCGGACAGTCTCCTATAATTCACCCCTCCACTTT. V is TRBV2 and J is TRBJ1-6, with a weak D call TRBD1 (6 bases). Trimming left V 6 bases short and J 0 bases short, with 9 bases between. The CDR3 spans 15 residues. Germline V gene sequence: CDR1 SNHLY, CDR2 FYNNEI.

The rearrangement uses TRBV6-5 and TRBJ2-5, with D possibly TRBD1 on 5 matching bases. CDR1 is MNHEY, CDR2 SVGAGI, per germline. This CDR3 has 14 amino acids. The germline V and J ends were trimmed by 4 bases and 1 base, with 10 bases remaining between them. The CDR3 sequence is CASSSRQSQETQYF. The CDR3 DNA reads TGTGCCAGCAGTTCGCGACAGAGCCAAGAGACCCAGTACTTC.

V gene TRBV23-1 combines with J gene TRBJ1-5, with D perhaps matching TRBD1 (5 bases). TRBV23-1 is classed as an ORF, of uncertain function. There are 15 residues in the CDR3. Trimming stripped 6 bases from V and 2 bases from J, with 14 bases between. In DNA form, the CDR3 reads TGCGCCAGCAGCGGGACGGCCCAGGGCAATCAGCCCCAGCATTTT. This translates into CASSGTAQGNQPQHF.

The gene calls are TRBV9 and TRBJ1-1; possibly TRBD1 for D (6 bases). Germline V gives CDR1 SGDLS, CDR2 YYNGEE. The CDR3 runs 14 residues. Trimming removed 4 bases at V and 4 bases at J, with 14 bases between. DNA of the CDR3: TGTGCCAGCAGCTTACGACAGGCGGGCACTGAAGCTTTCTTT. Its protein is CASSLRQAGTEAFF.

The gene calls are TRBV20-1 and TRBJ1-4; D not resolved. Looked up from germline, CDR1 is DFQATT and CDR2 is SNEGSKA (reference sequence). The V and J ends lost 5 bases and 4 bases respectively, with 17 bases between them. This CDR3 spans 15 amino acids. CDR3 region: CSARPLGLINEKLFF. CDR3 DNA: TGCAGTGCTCGTCCCCTCGGACTGATTAATGAAAAACTGTTTTTT.

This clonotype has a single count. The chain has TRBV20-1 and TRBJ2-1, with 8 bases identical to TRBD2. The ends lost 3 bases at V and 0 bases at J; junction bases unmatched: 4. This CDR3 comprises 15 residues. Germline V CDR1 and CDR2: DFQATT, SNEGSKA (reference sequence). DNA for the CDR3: TGCAGTGCTAGGAGGAGCGGGGGCTCCTACAATGAGCAGTTCTTC. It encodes CSARRSGGSYNEQFF.

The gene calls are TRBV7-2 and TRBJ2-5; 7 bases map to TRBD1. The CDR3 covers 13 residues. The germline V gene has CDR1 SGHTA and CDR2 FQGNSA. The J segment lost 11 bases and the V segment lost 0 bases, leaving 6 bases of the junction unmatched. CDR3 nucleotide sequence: TGTGCCAGCAGCTTAGCCGAAACAGGGGCGCAGTACTTC. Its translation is CASSLAETGAQYF.

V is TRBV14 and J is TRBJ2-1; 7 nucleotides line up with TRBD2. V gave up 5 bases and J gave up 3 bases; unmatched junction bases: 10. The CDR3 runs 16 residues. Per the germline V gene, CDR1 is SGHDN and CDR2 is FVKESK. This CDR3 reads CASSLSGGGVYNEQFF. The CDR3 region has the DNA TGTGCCAGCAGCTTATCGGGGGGAGGGGTCTACAATGAGCAGTTCTTC.

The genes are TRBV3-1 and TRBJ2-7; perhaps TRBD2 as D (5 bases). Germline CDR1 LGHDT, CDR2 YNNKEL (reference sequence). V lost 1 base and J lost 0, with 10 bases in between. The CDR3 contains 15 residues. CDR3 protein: CASSQVSGSSYEQYF. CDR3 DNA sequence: TGTGCCAGCAGCCAAGTTAGTGGGAGCTCCTACGAGCAGTACTTC.